This T cell receptor (beta chain) was retrieved from a study of human T cells and chemical hapten exposure. Unique molecular identifiers were attached to individual cDNA molecules during library preparation. TCRdb analysed the 5' RACE reads with MiXCR anew, one entry per CDR3 protein. The sample lists about 80,000 distinct CDR3 sequences, around a sixth occurring once. The germline V gene encodes CDR1 SGHTA and CDR2 FQGNSA. The CDR3 is made up of 15 amino acids. With V trimmed by 4 bases and J by 6 bases, 5 bases remained unmatched. Someone pulled total RNA out of unfractionated whole blood. The chain is built from TRBV7-2 and TRBJ2-1, with 11 bases aligning to TRBD2. This TCR was recovered from a female donor in good health. DNA of the CDR3: TGTGCCAGCAGCTCCGTAGCGGGGGGGAGCAATGAGCAGTTCTTC. Translating it yields CASSSVAGGSNEQFF.